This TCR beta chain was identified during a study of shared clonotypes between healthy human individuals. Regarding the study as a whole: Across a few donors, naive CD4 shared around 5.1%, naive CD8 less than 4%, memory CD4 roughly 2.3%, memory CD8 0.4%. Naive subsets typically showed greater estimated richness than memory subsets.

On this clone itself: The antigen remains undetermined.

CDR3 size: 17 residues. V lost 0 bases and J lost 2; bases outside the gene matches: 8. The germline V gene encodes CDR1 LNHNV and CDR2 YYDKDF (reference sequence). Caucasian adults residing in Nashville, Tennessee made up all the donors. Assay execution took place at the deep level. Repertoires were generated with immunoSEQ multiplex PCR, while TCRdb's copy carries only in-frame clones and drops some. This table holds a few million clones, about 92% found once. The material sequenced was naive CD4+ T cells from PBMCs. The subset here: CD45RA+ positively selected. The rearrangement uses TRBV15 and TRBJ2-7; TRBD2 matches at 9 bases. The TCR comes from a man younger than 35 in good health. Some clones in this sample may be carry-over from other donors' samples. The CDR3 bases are TGTGCCACCAGCAGAGATCTCCGGCGGGAGGGAACCTACGAGCAGTACTTC. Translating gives CATSRDLRREGTYEQYF.